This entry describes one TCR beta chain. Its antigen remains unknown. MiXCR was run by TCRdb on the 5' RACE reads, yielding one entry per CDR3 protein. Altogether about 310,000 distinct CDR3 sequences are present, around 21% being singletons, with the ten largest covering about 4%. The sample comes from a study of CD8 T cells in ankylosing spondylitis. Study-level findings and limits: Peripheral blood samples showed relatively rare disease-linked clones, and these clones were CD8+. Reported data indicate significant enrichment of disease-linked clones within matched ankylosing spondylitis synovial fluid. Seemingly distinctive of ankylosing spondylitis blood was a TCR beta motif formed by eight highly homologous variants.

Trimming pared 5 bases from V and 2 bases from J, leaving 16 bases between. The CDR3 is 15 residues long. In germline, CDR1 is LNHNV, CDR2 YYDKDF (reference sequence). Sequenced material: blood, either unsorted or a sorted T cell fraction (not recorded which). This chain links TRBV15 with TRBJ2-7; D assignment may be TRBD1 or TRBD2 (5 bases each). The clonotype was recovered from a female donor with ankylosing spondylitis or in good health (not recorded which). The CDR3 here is CATSEGPSEAYEQYF. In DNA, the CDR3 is TGTGCCACCAGCGAGGGGCCCTCAGAGGCCTACGAGCAGTACTTC.